This note documents a single TCR beta chain sequence. Its specificity is unknown. Naive CD8 cells were CD45RO-negative, positively selected for CCR7, excluding terminally differentiated effector memory CD45RA+ cells. Each sample came from a Caucasian adult donor living in Nashville, Tennessee. The data were obtained in a study of shared clonotypes between healthy human individuals. Study-wide results and limits: A reduction in generation probabilities was seen for non-shared clonotypes relative to those shared by all four donors.

The table came from immunoSEQ multiplex PCR; TCRdb's copy has only in-frame clones and leaves some out. The table has about 1,900,000 clones, about 95% seen once. The CDR3 is made up of 15 amino acids. Between the trimmed V and J ends, which lost 2 bases and 4 bases, there was a span of 14 bases. Germline CDR1 and CDR2: MNHNS and SASEGT. The genes are TRBV6-1 and TRBJ1-2; D gene unclear. The sequenced sample consisted of naive CD8+ T cells sorted from blood. The clonotype was recovered from a man aged 18 to 29 in good health. Written as DNA, the CDR3 is TGTGCCAGCAGTGAATTAAGGGAGAGGAGCTATGGCTACACCTTC. Its protein product is CASSELRERSYGYTF.